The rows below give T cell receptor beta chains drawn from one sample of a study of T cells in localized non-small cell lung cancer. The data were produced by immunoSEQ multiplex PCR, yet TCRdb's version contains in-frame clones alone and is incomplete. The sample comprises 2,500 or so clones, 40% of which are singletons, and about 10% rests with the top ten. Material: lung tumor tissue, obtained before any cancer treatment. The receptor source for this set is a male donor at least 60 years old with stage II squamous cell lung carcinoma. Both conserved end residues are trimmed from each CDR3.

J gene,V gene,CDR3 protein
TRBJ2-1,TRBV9,ASIYPGLAGDEQF
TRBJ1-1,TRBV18,ASSPVRSPEVF
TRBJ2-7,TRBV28,ASRFSGTGPYEQY
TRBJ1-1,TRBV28,ASSLDGFVAEAF
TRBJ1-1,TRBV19,ASSGEERTEAF
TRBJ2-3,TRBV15,ATSSLEGRTDTQY
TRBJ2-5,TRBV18,ASSPGEQETQY
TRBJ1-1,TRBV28,ASSLDKNTEAF
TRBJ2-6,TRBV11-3,ASSLRDQSSGANVLT
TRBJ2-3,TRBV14,ASSQTGGTASLRTDTQY
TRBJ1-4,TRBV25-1,ASSEPSGINEKLF
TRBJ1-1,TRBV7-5,ASSFIIQRAGYTEAF
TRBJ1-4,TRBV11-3,ASSATPDRVTEKLF
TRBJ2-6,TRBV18,ASSPVGVGGANVLT